This TCR beta chain was captured by sequencing in a study of T cell repertoires and HLA-DP antigens. Study-wide findings and caveats: Clones undetected before culture averaged 36.3% against one allele and 50.6% against the other.

The primer mix covered 54 TRBV segments and 13 TRBJ segments. Only in-frame clones appear in the TCRdb table, and some are missing; sequencing was by immunoSEQ multiplex PCR. There are some 110,000 clones in the sample; roughly 92% occur only once, and under 0.35% lies in the top ten. A remark on this clone: The target antigen is unknown.

This CDR3 is 14 amino acids long. Between the trimmed V and J ends, which lost 3 bases and 1 base, there was a span of 9 bases. In germline, CDR1 is LNHNV, CDR2 YYDKDF (reference sequence). Negative selection yielded untouched CD4+ T cells of average approximately 98% purity. CD4+ T cells were isolated untouched, roughly 98% pure. The sequence came from a young woman in good health and CMV-seronegative. The specimen was CD4+ T cells from PBMCs. The chain combines TRBV15 with TRBJ2-5; D gene ambiguous. The chain's CDR3 is CATSSSLPQETQYF. CDR3 DNA sequence: TGTGCCACCAGCAGTAGCCTACCCCAAGAGACCCAGTACTTC.